This T cell receptor beta chain was retrieved from a study of T cells after yellow fever vaccination. The V gene's germline CDR1 is LNHDA and CDR2 SQIVND (reference sequence). The CDR3 is 15 residues long. The V gene end was trimmed by 6 bases and the J gene end by 0 bases; junction bases not matched to a gene: 3. General study points: There were almost no vaccine-responding clonotypes detectable in the sorted memory subsets on day 0.

TCRdb independently ran MiXCR on the 5' RACE reads; one entry per CDR3 protein. The sample consists of 50,000 to 75,000 distinct CDR3 sequences, around 6.1% of them appearing once. The V and J genes are TRBV19 and TRBJ2-7, with 12 bases matching TRBD1. This clonotype originated in a man aged 18 to 35 who received the YFV17D yellow fever vaccine. The sample consisted of PBMCs, either bulk or a sorted T-cell subset (CD4+, CD8+, memory, or dextramer-sorted; not recorded which), taken on the day of the yellow fever booster vaccination. CDR3 amino acids: CASSPGQGASYEQYF. CDR3 coding DNA: TGTGCCAGTAGCCCGGGACAGGGGGCCTCCTACGAGCAGTACTTC.